The 8 T cell receptor beta chains reported below all come from one sample, sequenced in a study of T cell responses to AZD1222 COVID-19 vaccine. TCRdb's table, derived via immunoSEQ multiplex PCR, lists solely in-frame clones and lacks some. The repertoire holds tens of thousands of clones, with around nine tenths as singletons. Material: peripheral blood, obtained 28 days after the second AZD1222 dose. These receptor sequences come from an adult who received the AZD1222 COVID-19 vaccine.

CDR3 loop: CAISAGVNTEAFF. The CDR3 DNA sequence: TGTGCCATCAGTGCGGGCGTGAACACTGAAGCTTTCTTT. This chain links TRBV10-3 with TRBJ1-1; D is uncertain. The V end was cut by 4 bases, the J end by 0 bases, with 6 bases between. Germline CDR1 and CDR2: ENHRY and SYGVKD. There are 13 residues in the CDR3.

The V and J genes are TRBV15 and TRBJ1-5, with D hard to call. Trimming cost V 0 bases and J 0 bases, with 12 bases left between them. This CDR3 region has 17 residues. Germline lookup yields CDR1 LNHNV and CDR2 YYDKDF (reference sequence). The CDR3 DNA reads as TGTGCCACCAGCAGAGATCCCTTTACAACTAGCAATCAGCCCCAGCATTTT. Protein sequence: CATSRDPFTTSNQPQHF.

The V gene is TRBV6-2 or TRBV6-3, the J gene TRBJ2-7; 8 bases match TRBD1. The CDR3 length is 15 residues. V shed 7 bases and J 1 base; nucleotides not matched to a gene: 9. Germline CDR1 reads MNHEY; CDR2 reads SVGEGT. The CDR3 sequence is CASNPSGTGSYEQYF. Here the CDR3 DNA reads TGTGCCAGCAACCCGTCTGGGACAGGATCCTACGAGCAGTACTTC.

The chain employs TRBV2 and TRBJ2-7, with 8 bases identical to TRBD1. The V and J ends lost 6 bases and 5 bases, in that order; junction bases with no gene match: 6. This CDR3 has 13 residues. The germline V gene encodes CDR1 SNHLY and CDR2 FYNNEI. CDR3 sequence: CASRSDRADEQYF. CDR3 coding DNA: TGTGCCAGCAGATCGGACAGGGCGGACGAGCAGTACTTC.

V gene TRBV9 combines with J gene TRBJ1-2; D not resolved. Looked up from germline, CDR1 is SGDLS and CDR2 is YYNGEE. This CDR3 contains 14 residues. Trimming pared 3 bases from V and 4 bases from J, leaving 13 bases between. Here the CDR3 DNA reads TGTGCCAGCAGCGAGTCGGCGCACTCCTATGGCTACACCTTC. Encoded protein: CASSESAHSYGYTF. Together with reference TRBV9 and TRBJ1-2, the CDR3 gives the full variable domain: DSGVTQTPKHLITATGQRVTLRCSPRSGDLSVYWYQQSLDQGLQFLIQYYNGEERAKGNILERFSAQQFPDLHSELNLSSLELGDSALYFCASSESAHSYGYTFGSGTRLTVV.

V is TRBV19 and J is TRBJ2-7; 7 bases match TRBD1. Germline V gives CDR1 LNHDA, CDR2 SQIVND (reference sequence). The CDR3 runs 12 residues. With 4 bases clipped from V and 7 bases from J, the junction kept 4 bases outside the gene matches. This chain's CDR3 is CASSTNRGEQYF. CDR3 coding DNA: TGTGCCAGTAGTACAAACAGGGGTGAGCAGTACTTC.

CDR3 DNA sequence: TGTGCCACCAGCAGACCCGGACTAGGTGAAAAACTGTTTTTT. Translation: CATSRPGLGEKLFF. This sequence joins TRBV15 and TRBJ1-4; D is undetermined. Trimming left V 2 bases short and J 7 bases short, with 11 bases between. The CDR3 has 14 residues. Germline V lookup: CDR1 LNHNV, CDR2 YYDKDF (reference sequence).

The rearrangement joins TRBV7-8 to TRBJ2-1; D is undetermined. Germline assignment: CDR1 SGHVS and CDR2 FQNEAQ. Trimming stripped 6 bases from V and 4 bases from J, with 10 bases between. The CDR3 is 13 residues long. CDR3 region: CASSTSDYNEQFF. CDR3 bases: TGTGCCAGCAGTACCTCTGATTACAATGAGCAGTTCTTC.